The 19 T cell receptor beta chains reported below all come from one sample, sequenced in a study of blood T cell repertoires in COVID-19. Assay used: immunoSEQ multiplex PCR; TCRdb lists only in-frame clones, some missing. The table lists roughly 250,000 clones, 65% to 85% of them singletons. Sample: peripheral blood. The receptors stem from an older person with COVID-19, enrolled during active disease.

DNA of the CDR3: TGTGCCAGCAGCTTAGATGGGACAGGGACTTGGAGCTCCTACAATGAGCAGTTCTTC. It codes for CASSLDGTGTWSSYNEQFF. The V call is TRBV7-2, the J call TRBJ2-1; 9 bases line up with TRBD1. J lost 0 bases, V lost 1 base, and 10 bases had no gene match. Germline-derived CDR1 and CDR2 are SGHTA and FQGNSA. The CDR3 is 19 residues long.

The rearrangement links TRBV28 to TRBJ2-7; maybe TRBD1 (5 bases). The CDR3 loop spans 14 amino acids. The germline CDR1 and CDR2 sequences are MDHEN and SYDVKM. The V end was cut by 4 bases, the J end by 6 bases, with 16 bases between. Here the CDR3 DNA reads TGTGCCAGCAGTTCCCGGGCAGGGTGGAGCGAGCAGTACTTC. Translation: CASSSRAGWSEQYF. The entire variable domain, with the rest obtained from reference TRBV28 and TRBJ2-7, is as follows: DVKVTQSSRYLVKRTGEKVFLECVQDMDHENMFWYRQDPGLGLRLIYFSYDVKMKEKGDIPEGYSVSREKKERFSLILESASTNQTSMYLCASSSRAGWSEQYFGPGTRLTVT.

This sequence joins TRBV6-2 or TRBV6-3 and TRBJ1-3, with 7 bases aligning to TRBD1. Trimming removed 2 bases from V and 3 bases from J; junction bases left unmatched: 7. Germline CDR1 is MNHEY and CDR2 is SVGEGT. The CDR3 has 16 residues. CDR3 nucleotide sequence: TGTGCCAGCAGTTACGCCGCGGGACAGCTTGGAAACACCATATATTTT. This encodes CASSYAAGQLGNTIYF.

The CDR3 DNA sequence: TGTGCCAGCAGCGTCAAGCTTCAGGGGGATGGCTACACCTTC. It translates to CASSVKLQGDGYTF. This rearrangement joins TRBV9 to TRBJ1-2; 7 nucleotides agree with TRBD1. Trimming at V came to 2 bases and at J to 6 bases, leaving 7 bases not matched to a gene. The germline V gene has CDR1 SGDLS and CDR2 YYNGEE. The CDR3 consists of 14 residues.

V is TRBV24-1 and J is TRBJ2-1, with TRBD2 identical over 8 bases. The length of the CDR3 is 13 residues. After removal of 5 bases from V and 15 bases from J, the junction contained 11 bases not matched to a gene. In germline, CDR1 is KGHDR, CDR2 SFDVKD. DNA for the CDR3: TGTGCCACCAGTGGGCCTAGCGGGCTAGCAAGGTTCTTC. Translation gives CATSGPSGLARFF.

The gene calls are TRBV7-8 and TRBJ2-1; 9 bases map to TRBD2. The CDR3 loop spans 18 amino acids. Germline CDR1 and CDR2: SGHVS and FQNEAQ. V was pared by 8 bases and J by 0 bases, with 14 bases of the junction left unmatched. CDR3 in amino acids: CASGAAGGKISSYNEQFF. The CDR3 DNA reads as TGTGCCAGCGGTGCGGCGGGGGGGAAGATCAGCTCCTACAATGAGCAGTTCTTC.

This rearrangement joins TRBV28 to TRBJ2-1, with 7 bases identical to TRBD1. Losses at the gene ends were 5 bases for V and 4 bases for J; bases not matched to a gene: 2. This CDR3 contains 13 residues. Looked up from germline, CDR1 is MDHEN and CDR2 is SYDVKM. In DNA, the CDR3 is TGTGCCAGCAGTAGGGGACAGTACAATGAGCAGTTCTTC. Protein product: CASSRGQYNEQFF.

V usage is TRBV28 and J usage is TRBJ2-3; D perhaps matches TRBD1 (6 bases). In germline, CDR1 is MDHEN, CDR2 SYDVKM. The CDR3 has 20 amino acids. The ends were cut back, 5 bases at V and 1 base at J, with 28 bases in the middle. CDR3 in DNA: TGTGCCAGCAGTCCCGCAATCGAACAGGGTAGAGAGGGAGGCACAGATACGCAGTATTTT. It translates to CASSPAIEQGREGGTDTQYF.

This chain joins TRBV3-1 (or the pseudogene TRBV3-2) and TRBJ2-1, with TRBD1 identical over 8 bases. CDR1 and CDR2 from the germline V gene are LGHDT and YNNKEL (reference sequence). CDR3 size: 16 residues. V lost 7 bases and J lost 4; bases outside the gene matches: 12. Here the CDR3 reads CASNQAVGTGYNEQFF. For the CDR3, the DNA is TGTGCCAGCAATCAAGCCGTAGGGACAGGATACAATGAGCAGTTCTTC.

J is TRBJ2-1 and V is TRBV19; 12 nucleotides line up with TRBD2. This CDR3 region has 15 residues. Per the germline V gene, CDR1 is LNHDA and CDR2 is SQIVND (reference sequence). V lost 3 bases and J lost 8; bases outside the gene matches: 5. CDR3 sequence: CASSIGLAGRDEQFF. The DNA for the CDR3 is TGTGCCAGTAGTATCGGACTAGCGGGAAGGGATGAGCAGTTCTTC. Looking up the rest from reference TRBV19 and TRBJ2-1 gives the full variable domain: DGGITQSPKYLFRKEGQNVTLSCEQNLNHDAMYWYRQDPGQGLRLIYYSQIVNDFQKGDIAEGYSVSREKKESFPLTVTSAQKNPTAFYLCASSIGLAGRDEQFFGPGTRLTVL.

The CDR3 sequence: CASSFEPGETQYF. The DNA of the CDR3 is TGTGCCAGCAGCTTTGAACCAGGGGAGACCCAGTACTTC. V usage is TRBV7-2 and J usage is TRBJ2-5, with D possibly being TRBD1 (5 bases). The CDR3 runs to 13 residues. The germline V gene has CDR1 SGHTA and CDR2 FQGNSA. Trimming removed 3 bases at V and 5 bases at J, with 10 bases between.

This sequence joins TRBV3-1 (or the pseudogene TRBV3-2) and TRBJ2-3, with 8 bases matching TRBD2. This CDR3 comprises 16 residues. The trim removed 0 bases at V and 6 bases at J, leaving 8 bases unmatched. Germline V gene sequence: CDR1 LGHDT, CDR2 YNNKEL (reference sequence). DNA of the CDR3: TGTGCCAGCAGCCAAGAGATCCGGGGGGGCCGGGATACGCAGTATTTT. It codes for CASSQEIRGGRDTQYF.

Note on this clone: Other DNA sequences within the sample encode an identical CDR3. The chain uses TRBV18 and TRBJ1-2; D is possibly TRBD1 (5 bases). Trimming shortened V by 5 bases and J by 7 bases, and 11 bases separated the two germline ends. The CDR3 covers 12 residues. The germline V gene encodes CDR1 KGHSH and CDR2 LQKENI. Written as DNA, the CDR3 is TGTGCCAGCTCAACAACCGGGGGTGGCTACACCTTC. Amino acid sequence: CASSTTGGGYTF. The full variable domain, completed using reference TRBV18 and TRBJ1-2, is NAGVMQNPRHLVRRRGQEARLRCSPMKGHSHVYWYRQLPEEGLKFMVYLQKENIIDESGMPKERFSAEFPKEGPSILRIQQVVRGDSAAYFCASSTTGGGYTFGSGTRLTVV.

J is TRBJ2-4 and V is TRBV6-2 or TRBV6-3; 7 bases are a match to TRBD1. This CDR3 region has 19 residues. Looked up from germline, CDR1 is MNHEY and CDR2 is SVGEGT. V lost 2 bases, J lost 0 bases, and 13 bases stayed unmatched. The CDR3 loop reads CASSYHYRGSGLAKNIQYF. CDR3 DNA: TGTGCCAGCAGTTACCATTACAGGGGATCCGGGCTAGCCAAAAACATTCAGTACTTC.

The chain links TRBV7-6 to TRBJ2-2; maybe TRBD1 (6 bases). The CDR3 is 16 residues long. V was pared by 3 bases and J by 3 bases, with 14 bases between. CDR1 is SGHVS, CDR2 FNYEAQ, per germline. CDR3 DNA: TGTGCCAGCAGCTTTTGGGCAGGGGATTACACCGGGGAGCTGTTTTTT. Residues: CASSFWAGDYTGELFF.

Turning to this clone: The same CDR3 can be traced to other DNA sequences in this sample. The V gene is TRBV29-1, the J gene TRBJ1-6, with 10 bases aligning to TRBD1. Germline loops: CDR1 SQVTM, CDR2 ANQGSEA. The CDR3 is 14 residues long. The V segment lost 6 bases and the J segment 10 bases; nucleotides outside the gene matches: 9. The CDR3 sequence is CSVGLGQGNSPLHF. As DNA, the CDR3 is TGCAGCGTCGGGCTGGGACAGGGGAACTCACCCCTCCACTTT.

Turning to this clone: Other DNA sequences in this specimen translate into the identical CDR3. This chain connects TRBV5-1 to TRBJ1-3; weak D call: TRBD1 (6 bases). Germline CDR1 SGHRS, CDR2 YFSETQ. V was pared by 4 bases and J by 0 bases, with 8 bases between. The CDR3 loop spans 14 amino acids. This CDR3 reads CASSPQGSGNTIYF. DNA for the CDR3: TGCGCCAGCAGCCCACAGGGCTCTGGAAACACCATATATTTT.

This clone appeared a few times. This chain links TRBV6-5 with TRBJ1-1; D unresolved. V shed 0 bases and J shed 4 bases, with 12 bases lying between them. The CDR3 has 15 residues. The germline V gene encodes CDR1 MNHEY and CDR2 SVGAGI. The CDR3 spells CASSYSPESGTEAFF. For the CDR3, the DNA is TGTGCCAGCAGTTACTCGCCGGAGTCGGGCACTGAAGCTTTCTTT.

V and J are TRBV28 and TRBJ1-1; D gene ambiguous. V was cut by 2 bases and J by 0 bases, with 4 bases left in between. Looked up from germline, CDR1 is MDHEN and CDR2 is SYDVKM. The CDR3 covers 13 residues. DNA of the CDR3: TGTGCCAGCAGTTTACCAATGAACACTGAAGCTTTCTTT. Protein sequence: CASSLPMNTEAFF.